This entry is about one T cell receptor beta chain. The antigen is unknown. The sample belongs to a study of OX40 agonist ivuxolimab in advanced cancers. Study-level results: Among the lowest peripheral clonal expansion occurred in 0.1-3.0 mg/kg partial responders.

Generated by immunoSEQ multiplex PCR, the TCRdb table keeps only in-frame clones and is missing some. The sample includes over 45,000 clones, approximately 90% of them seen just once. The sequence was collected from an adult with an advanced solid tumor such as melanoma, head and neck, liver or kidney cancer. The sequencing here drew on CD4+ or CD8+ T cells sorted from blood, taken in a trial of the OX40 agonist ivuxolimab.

The CDR3 spells CASSIQRVDEQYF. In nucleotides, the CDR3 is TGTGCCAGCAGCATTCAGAGAGTCGACGAGCAGTACTTC. The rearrangement joins TRBV11-2 to TRBJ2-7; unclear D gene. CDR1 and CDR2 (germline): SGHAT, FQNNGV. V was trimmed by 5 bases and J by 5 bases, leaving 13 bases between them. This CDR3 contains 13 residues.